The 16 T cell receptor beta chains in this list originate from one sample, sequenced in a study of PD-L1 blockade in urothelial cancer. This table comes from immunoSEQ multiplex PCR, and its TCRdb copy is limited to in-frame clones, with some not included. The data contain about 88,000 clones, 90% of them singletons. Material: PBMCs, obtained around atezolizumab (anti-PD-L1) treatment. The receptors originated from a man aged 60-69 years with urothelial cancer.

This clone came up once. The CDR3 region is CASSLGGLGSIYDEQFF. CDR3 DNA: TGCGCCAGCAGCTTGGGGGGACTAGGTAGTATTTACGATGAGCAGTTCTTC. The V call is TRBV5-1, the J call TRBJ2-1, with 8 bases identical to TRBD2. V lost 0 bases and J lost 8; bases outside the gene matches: 13. This CDR3 is built from 17 residues. Germline values: CDR1 SGHRS, CDR2 YFSETQ.

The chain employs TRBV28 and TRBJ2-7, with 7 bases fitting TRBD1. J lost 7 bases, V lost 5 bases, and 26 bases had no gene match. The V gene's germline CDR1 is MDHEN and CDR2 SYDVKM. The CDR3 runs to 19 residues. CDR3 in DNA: TGTGCCAGCAGTGAACGGGACAGCGATCCTCTAGCCCCTCCTCGGGAGCAGTACTTC. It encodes CASSERDSDPLAPPREQYF.

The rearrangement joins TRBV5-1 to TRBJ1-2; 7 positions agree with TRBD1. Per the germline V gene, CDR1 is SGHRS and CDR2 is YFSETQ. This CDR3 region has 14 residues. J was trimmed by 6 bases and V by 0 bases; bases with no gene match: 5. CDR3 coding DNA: TGCGCCAGCAGCTTGGCCGGTACAGGGGATGGCTACACCTTC. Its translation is CASSLAGTGDGYTF.

The CDR3 nucleotides read TGCGCCAGCAGCGGGGGCCAGGGGGATTATACGGGCTATGGCTACACCTTC. As protein: CASSGGQGDYTGYGYTF. The J gene is TRBJ1-2, the V gene TRBV5-1, with TRBD1 matching over 7 bases. The junction had 16 bases not matched to a gene; V was cut back by 4 bases and J by 4 bases. This CDR3 contains 17 residues. Germline V gene sequence: CDR1 SGHRS, CDR2 YFSETQ.

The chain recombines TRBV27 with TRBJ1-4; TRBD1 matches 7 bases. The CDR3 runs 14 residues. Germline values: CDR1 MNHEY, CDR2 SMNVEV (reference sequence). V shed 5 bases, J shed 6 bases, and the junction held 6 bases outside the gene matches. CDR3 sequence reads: CASSESQGDEKLFF. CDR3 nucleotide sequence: TGTGCCAGCAGTGAATCCCAGGGGGATGAAAAACTGTTTTTT.

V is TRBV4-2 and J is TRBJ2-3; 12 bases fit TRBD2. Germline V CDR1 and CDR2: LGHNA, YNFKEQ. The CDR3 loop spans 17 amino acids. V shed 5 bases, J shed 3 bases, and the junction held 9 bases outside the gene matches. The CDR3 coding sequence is TGTGCCAGCAGCACGCGACTAGCGGGAGTTGAAACAGATACGCAGTATTTT. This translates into CASSTRLAGVETDTQYF.

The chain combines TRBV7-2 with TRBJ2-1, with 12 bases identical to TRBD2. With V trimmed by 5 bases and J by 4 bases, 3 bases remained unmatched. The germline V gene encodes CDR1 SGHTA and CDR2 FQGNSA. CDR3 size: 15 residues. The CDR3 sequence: CASSPTSGSYNEQFF. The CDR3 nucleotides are TGTGCCAGCAGCCCGACTAGCGGGAGTTACAATGAGCAGTTCTTC.

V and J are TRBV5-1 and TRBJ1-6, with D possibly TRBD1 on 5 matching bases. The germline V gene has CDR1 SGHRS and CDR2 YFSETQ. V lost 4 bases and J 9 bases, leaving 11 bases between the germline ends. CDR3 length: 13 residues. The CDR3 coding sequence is TGCGCCAGCAGCGGGCAGGGTGGTTCACCCCTCCACTTT. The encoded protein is CASSGQGGSPLHF.

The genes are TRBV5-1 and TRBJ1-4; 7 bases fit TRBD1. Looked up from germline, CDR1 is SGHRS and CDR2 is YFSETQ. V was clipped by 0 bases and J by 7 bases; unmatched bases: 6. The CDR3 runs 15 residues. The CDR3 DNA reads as TGCGCCAGCAGCTTGGAGGGCAGGGGGACTGAAAAACTGTTTTTT. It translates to CASSLEGRGTEKLFF.

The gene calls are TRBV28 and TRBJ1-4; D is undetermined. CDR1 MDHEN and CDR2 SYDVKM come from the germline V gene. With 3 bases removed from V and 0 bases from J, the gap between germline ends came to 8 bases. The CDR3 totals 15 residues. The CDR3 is CASSLAGATNEKLFF. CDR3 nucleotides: TGTGCCAGCAGTTTGGCCGGGGCAACTAATGAAAAACTGTTTTTT.

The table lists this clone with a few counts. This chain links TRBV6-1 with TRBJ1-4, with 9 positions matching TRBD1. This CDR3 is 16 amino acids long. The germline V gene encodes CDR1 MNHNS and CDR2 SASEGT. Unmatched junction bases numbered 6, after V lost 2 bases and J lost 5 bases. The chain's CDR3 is CASSERYGTGNEKLFF. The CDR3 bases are TGTGCCAGCAGTGAACGATATGGGACAGGGAATGAAAAACTGTTTTTT.

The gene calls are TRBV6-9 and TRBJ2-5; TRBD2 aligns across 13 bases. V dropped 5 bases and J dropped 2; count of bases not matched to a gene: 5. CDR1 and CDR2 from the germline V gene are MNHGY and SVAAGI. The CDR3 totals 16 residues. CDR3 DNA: TGTGCCAGCAGTACACCGGGACTAGCGGGACAAGAGACCCAGTACTTC. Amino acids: CASSTPGLAGQETQYF.

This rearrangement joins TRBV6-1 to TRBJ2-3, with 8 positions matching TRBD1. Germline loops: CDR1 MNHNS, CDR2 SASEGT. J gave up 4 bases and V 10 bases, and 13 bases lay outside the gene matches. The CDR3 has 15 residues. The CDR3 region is CATGDRGPRADTQYF. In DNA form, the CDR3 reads TGTGCCACTGGTGACAGGGGTCCTCGGGCAGATACGCAGTATTTT.

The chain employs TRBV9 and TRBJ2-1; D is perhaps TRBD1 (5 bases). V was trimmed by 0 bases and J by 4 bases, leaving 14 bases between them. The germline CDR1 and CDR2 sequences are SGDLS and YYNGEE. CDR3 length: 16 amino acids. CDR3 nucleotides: TGTGCCAGCAGCGTAGGGGGCCGGACCGCATACAATGAGCAGTTCTTC. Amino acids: CASSVGGRTAYNEQFF.

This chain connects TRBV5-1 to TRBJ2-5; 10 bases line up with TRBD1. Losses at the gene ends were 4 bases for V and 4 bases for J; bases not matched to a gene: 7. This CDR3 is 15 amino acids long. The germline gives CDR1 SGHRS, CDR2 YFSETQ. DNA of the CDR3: TGCGCCAGCAGCAGGAACGGACAGGGGGGAGAGACCCAGTACTTC. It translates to CASSRNGQGGETQYF. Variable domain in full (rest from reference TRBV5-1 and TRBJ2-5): KAGVTQTPRYLIKTRGQQVTLSCSPISGHRSVSWYQQTPGQGLQFLFEYFSETQRNKGNFPGRFSGRQFSNSRSEMNVSTLELGDSALYLCASSRNGQGGETQYFGPGTRLLVL.

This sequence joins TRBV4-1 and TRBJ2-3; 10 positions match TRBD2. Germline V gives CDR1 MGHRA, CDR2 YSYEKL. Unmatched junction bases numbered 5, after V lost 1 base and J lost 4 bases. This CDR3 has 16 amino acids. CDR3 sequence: CASSQAAGGPADTQYF. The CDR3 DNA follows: TGCGCCAGCAGCCAAGCAGCGGGAGGGCCGGCAGATACGCAGTATTTT.